The rows below give T cell receptor beta chains drawn from one sample of a study of T cell responses to AZD1222 COVID-19 vaccine. Method: immunoSEQ multiplex PCR; TCRdb's copy keeps in-frame clones and lacks some. Found here are about 110,000 clones, about 90% of them singletons; the top ten hold over 6.5%. This specimen was peripheral blood, taken on day 0 of AZD1222 vaccination. These receptors were collected from an adult in good health. The CDR3 runs from the conserved cysteine through the conserved F or W. A D gene is named only where the DNA matches it firmly. Clone size appears in some rows only: once, few, many, or a class for an expanded clone.

TRBD1	TRBV5-6	NA	TRBJ1-2	CASSFWTGDRYGYTF	TGTGCCAGCAGCTTTTGGACAGGGGATCGCTATGGCTACACCTTC
TRBD1	TRBV5-6	few	TRBJ1-2	CASSSSTGAYGYTF	TGTGCCAGCAGCTCGTCGACAGGGGCCTATGGCTACACCTTC
NA	TRBV7-2	NA	TRBJ1-2	CASSIAGAANYGYTF	TGTGCCAGCAGCATCGCAGGGGCAGCGAACTATGGCTACACCTTC
TRBD2	TRBV4-1	NA	TRBJ2-1	CASSQPGLAGYNEQFF	TGCGCCAGCAGCCAGCCGGGACTAGCGGGGTACAATGAGCAGTTCTTC
NA	TRBV6-5	NA	TRBJ1-1	CASSSPREDTEAFF	TGTGCCAGCAGTTCCCCAAGAGAGGACACTGAAGCTTTCTTT
TRBD2	TRBV2	NA	TRBJ2-1	CASRPGLNNEQFF	TGTGCCAGCAGACCGGGACTAAACAATGAGCAGTTCTTC
NA	TRBV5-5	once	TRBJ1-1	CASSLAKGAGDTEAFF	TGTGCCAGCAGCTTGGCAAAAGGGGCGGGAGACACTGAAGCTTTCTTT
NA	TRBV7-2	NA	TRBJ1-2	CASSFTDRIYGYTF	TGTGCCAGCAGCTTCACGGACAGAATATATGGCTACACCTTC
NA	TRBV9	NA	TRBJ1-2	CASSKQGANYGYTF	TGTGCCAGCAGCAAACAGGGAGCTAACTATGGCTACACCTTC
TRBD1	TRBV11-2	once	TRBJ1-1	CASSPLRTGAGTEAFF	TGTGCCAGCAGCCCCCTAAGGACAGGGGCGGGCACTGAAGCTTTCTTT
NA	TRBV5-1	once	TRBJ1-2	CASRANYGYTF	TGCGCCAGCAGGGCTAACTATGGCTACACCTTC
NA	TRBV5-1	NA	TRBJ1-1	CASSLGRGGTEAFF	TGCGCCAGCAGCTTGGGCAGGGGAGGGACTGAAGCTTTCTTT
NA	TRBV6-5	once	TRBJ1-1	CASSYSRGNTEAFF	TGTGCCAGCAGTTACTCGAGAGGGAACACTGAAGCTTTCTTT
NA	TRBV10-1	NA	TRBJ2-1	CASSTAGWDNEQFF	TGCGCCAGCAGTACCGCGGGGTGGGACAATGAGCAGTTCTTC
NA	TRBV6-5	once	TRBJ1-1	CASSYNGGGSTEAFF	TGTGCCAGCAGTTACAACGGGGGAGGGAGCACTGAAGCTTTCTTT
NA	TRBV3-1/TRBV3-2	NA	TRBJ1-5	CASSQAQAQPQHF	TGTGCCAGCAGCCAAGCCCAGGCTCAGCCCCAGCATTTT
NA	TRBV6-2/TRBV6-3	NA	TRBJ1-2	CASSLRKEGGYTF	TGTGCCAGCAGTCTGCGGAAGGAAGGAGGCTACACCTTC
TRBD2	TRBV4-2	once	TRBJ2-1	CASSQVTGGLSEQFF	TGTGCCAGCAGCCAAGTCACGGGGGGGCTGAGTGAGCAGTTCTTC
TRBD1	TRBV29-1	NA	TRBJ1-3	CSVAQQGISGNTIYF	TGCAGCGTTGCTCAACAGGGGATCTCTGGAAACACCATATATTTT
NA	TRBV19	NA	TRBJ1-5	CASSFQRGQPQHF	TGTGCCAGTAGTTTCCAGAGGGGTCAGCCCCAGCATTTT
TRBD2	TRBV6-2/TRBV6-3	NA	TRBJ2-2	CASSSGLAGGTGELFF	TGTGCCAGCAGTTCTGGACTAGCGGGGGGCACCGGGGAGCTGTTTTTT
TRBD1	TRBV2	NA	TRBJ1-6	CASSGRQGSDSPLHF	TGTGCCAGCAGTGGGAGACAGGGGTCCGATTCACCCCTCCACTTT
NA	TRBV5-4	NA	TRBJ1-6	CASSDSTGYNSPLHF	TGTGCCAGCAGCGACTCGACAGGATATAATTCACCCCTCCACTTT
TRBD2	TRBV3-1/TRBV3-2	NA	TRBJ2-3	CASSQSWSRGGTDTQYF	TGTGCCAGCAGCCAAAGCTGGAGCCGGGGGGGCACAGATACGCAGTATTTT
NA	TRBV4-3	NA	TRBJ2-7	CASSRARWLEQYF	TGCGCCAGCAGCCGAGCAAGGTGGCTGGAGCAGTACTTC
NA	TRBV27	once	TRBJ2-4	CATARGASPKNIQYF	TGTGCCACGGCCCGCGGGGCTTCCCCAAAAAACATTCAGTACTTC
NA	TRBV11-2	NA	TRBJ1-1	CASSLLQTGSRVAFF	TGTGCCAGCAGCTTACTTCAAACGGGCAGTAGGGTGGCTTTCTTT
NA	TRBV3-1/TRBV3-2	NA	TRBJ2-5	CASSQDVSPRTQYF	TGTGCCAGCAGCCAAGATGTCAGTCCGCGGACCCAGTACTTC
NA	TRBV30	NA	TRBJ1-2	CAHRGLGGGYTF	TGTGCCCACCGAGGCTTAGGGGGTGGCTACACCTTC
TRBD2	TRBV25-1	NA	TRBJ2-7	CASRLAGTYEQYF	TGTGCCAGCAGACTAGCGGGGACCTACGAGCAGTACTTC
TRBD1	TRBV19	NA	TRBJ2-3	CATGDRGPDTQYF	TGTGCCACCGGGGACAGGGGGCCCGATACGCAGTATTTT
NA	TRBV19	once	TRBJ1-6	CASSMQVYNSPLHF	TGTGCCAGTAGTATGCAAGTCTATAATTCACCCCTCCACTTT
NA	TRBV10-2	NA	TRBJ1-5	CASSEQGHQPQHF	TGCGCCAGCAGTGAACAGGGACATCAGCCCCAGCATTTT
NA	TRBV7-8	NA	TRBJ1-5	CASSLFGENQPQHF	TGTGCCAGCAGCTTATTCGGGGAGAATCAGCCCCAGCATTTT
TRBD1	TRBV6-5	once	TRBJ1-2	CASRITGGYGYTF	TGTGCCAGCAGGATAACAGGGGGCTATGGCTACACCTTC
NA	TRBV4-1	NA	TRBJ2-5	CASSPGPGNRQETQYF	TGCGCCAGCAGCCCAGGTCCGGGCAACCGGCAAGAGACCCAGTACTTC
NA	TRBV6-2/TRBV6-3	NA	TRBJ2-7	CASSFGRAYEQYF	TGTGCCAGCAGTTTCGGGAGAGCCTACGAGCAGTACTTC
NA	TRBV6-5	NA	TRBJ2-2	CASRGGPDTGELFF	TGTGCCAGCAGGGGGGGGCCGGACACCGGGGAGCTGTTTTTT
NA	TRBV20-1	NA	TRBJ2-5	CSGPVRETQYF	TGCAGTGGCCCGGTGCGGGAGACCCAGTACTTC
NA	TRBV7-6	NA	TRBJ2-3	CASSLGGRSDTDTQYF	TGTGCCAGCAGCTTAGGGGGTCGGTCGGACACAGATACGCAGTATTTT